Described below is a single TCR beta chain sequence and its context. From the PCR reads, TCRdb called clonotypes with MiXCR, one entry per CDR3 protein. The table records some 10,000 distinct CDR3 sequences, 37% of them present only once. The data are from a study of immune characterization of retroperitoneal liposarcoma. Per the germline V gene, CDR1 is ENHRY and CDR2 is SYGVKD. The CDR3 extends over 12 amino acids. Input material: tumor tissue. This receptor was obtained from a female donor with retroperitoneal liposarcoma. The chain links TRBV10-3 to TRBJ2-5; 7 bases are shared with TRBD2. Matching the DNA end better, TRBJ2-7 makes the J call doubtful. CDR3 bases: TGTGCCATCAGTGGGACTAGCTACGAGCAGTACTTC. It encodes CAISGTSYEQYF.